This TCR beta chain was recovered during a study of T-cell reconstitution after alpha-beta-depleted transplantation in children. Study-wide findings and caveats: Among T cells one year after transplant, newly produced cells accounted for most counts and diversity. Some patients' high day-60 TCRbeta diversity was attributed to recipient cells surviving conditioning. Where alpha-beta T cells came from about two months after transplant was reportedly several hundred expanded graft clones.

This clonotype was seen only a few times. The antigen remains undetermined. The germline V gene encodes CDR1 DFQATT and CDR2 SNEGSKA (reference sequence). This CDR3 is 15 amino acids long. V was trimmed by 5 bases and J by 4 bases, leaving 15 bases between them. The library targeted TCRbeta and was prepared with unique molecular identifiers. TCRdb reprocessed the PCR reads via MiXCR and lists one record per CDR3 protein. The repertoire has fewer than 400,000 distinct CDR3 sequences, more than 20% of them found once; the top ten carry 9.5% to 13%. The chain combines TRBV20-1 with TRBJ1-6, with a possible D match to TRBD1 (5 bases). This clonotype was obtained from a male patient younger than 18 who had a stem cell transplant for acute lymphoblastic leukemia, so the T cells may come from the graft donor. The sequences come from PBMCs, mostly from graft donor cells, collected 180 days after TCRalphabeta/CD19-depleted stem cell transplant. CDR3 sequence: CSARAPRQYNSPLHF. The CDR3 DNA sequence: TGCAGTGCTCGCGCCCCCCGACAGTATAATTCACCCCTCCACTTT.